The sequence of this T cell receptor (beta chain) was determined in a study of CD8+ T cells in alopecia areata (dated by TCRdb to the late 2010s). At the level of the whole study: The study used high-throughput TCRbeta sequencing to examine T cell clonal expansion in alopecia areata, in both the C3H/HeJ mouse model and human patients. Scalp clonality was compared across normal scalp (n=4), patchy alopecia areata scalp (n=8), and alopecia totalis/universalis scalp (n=8). RNA was extracted with the PAXgene miRNA kit for fixed scalp, the miRNeasy kit for PBMCs, and the RNeasy kit for mouse skin. Scalp tissue and sorted CD4+ and CD8+ peripheral blood T cells from patchy and totalis/universalis alopecia areata patients and from healthy controls were covered by human TCRbeta sequencing. immunoSEQ multiplex PCR using 35 Vbeta forward primers and 13 Jbeta reverse primers was used to amplify TCRbeta CDR3 regions.

With respect to this clone: What this receptor recognizes is not known. Per-base qualities were not stored, and no clone one base away is much larger.

Study-wide conclusions, independent of this receptor: Resident alphabeta T cells in normal human skin are also sequenced, complicating scalp TCR repertoire analysis, unlike mouse skin dominated by gammadelta T cells. TCR sequences shared between patients were less clear than in mice, possibly partly because of HLA diversity in the patient population. Compared with normal scalp, lesional scalp, particularly in alopecia totalis/universalis, had higher clonality and more expanded CD8+ clones, which suggests antigenic drive.

The library relied on the immunoSEQ multiplex PCR assay. RNA was extracted from all samples and reverse transcribed into cDNA as template for TCR sequencing. SuperScript III was used for first-strand cDNA synthesis, primed with a 2:1 mix of oligo-dT and random hexamers. A synthetic immune receptor repertoire was used to assess amplification bias, and residual bias was removed computationally. In the authors' own workflow: After raw reads were preprocessed to remove errors, the CDR3 was defined following IMGT conventions as running from the conserved cysteine to phenylalanine. To get clonality, Shannon entropy was normalized by log2 of the number of productive unique TCRs and the result was subtracted from 1. Whether each scalp clone was CD4 or CD8 was inferred by checking scalp TCRbeta sequences against the CD4 and CD8 repertoires from sorted blood. TCRdb carries this immuneACCESS record with in-frame sequences only. Its versions omit some clonotypes, under half of them owing to an unresolved V gene in the studies checked, with the rest unexplained. Clone size and V and J calls were adopted from that table, with D and trimming inferred from the DNA. This sample is represented by about 200,000 clones; 45% to 70% of them were singletons. Approximately 4.9% of the sample is taken by the ten largest.

The CDR3 covers 14 residues, taking in both the cysteine and the phenylalanine. Only CDR3 DNA remains: 42 bases, in frame from the first base. The V end loses 5 bases and the J end loses 7 bases, and a stretch of 14 bases separates them. Based on the germline V gene (reference sequence), the CDR1 and CDR2 sequences are LNHNV and YYDKDF. After PBMCs were isolated by density centrifugation and stained for CD3, CD4 and CD8, a FACSAria was used to sort CD4+ and CD8+ T cells. Scalp biopsies and blood samples were provided by unaffected controls. The chain employs TRBV15 and TRBJ1-4, and TRBD1 may be the D gene, going by 5 matching bases. The clonotype originates from a human donor in good health. Sequencing input: CD8+ T cells sorted from blood. Read as DNA, the sequence is TGTGCCACCAGCCCGGGGGGTTCGGGTGAAAAACTGTTTTTT. It specifies CATSPGGSGEKLFF.